This TCR beta chain was obtained from a study of blood T cell repertoires in COVID-19. For the study at large: Nucleic acid was either cDNA or gDNA, and it came from T cells, B-cell-depleted T cells, or PBMCs.

Methods used by the authors: Estimated nucleated cell counts came from reference gene primer amplification. Clones were read by immunoSEQ multiplex PCR, and TCRdb kept only the in-frame ones, dropping some. For V, J and clone size, that table is used; D and trimming come from the DNA. Of about 120,000 clones listed, approximately 83% were seen once; the top ten hold approximately 10%. CDR3 size: 13 residues. Trimming took 5 bases from V and 7 from J, leaving 12 bases between them. Germline V gene lookup returns CDR1 SEHNR and CDR2 FQNEAQ (reference sequence). This clone appeared a few times. This clonotype originated in an elderly man with acute or convalescent COVID-19. The sample was peripheral blood. J is TRBJ1-5 and V is TRBV7-9; tentative D call: TRBD1 (5 bases). The CDR3 loop is CASSLSGKQPQHF. CDR3 DNA: TGTGCCAGCAGCCTGTCAGGGAAACAGCCCCAGCATTTT.